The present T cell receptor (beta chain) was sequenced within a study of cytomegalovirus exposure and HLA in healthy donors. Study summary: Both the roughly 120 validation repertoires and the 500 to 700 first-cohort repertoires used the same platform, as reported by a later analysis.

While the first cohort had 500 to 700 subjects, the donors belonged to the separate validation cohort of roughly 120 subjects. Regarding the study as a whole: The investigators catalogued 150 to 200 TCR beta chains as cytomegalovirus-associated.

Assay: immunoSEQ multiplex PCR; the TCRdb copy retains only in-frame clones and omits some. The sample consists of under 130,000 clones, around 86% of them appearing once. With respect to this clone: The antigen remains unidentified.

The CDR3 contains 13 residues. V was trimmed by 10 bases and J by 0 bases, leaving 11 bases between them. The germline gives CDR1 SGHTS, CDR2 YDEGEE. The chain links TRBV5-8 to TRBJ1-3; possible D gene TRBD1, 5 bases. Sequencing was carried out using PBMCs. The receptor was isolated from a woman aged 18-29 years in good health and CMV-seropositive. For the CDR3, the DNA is TGTGCCTCCCAAGACAGCTCTGGAAACACCATATATTTT. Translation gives CASQDSSGNTIYF.